A selection of T cell receptor beta chains follows, all from one sample in a study of blood T cell repertoires in COVID-19. The repertoire was sequenced with immunoSEQ multiplex PCR; TCRdb's copy has only in-frame clones and lacks some. The table shows over 250,000 clones, with approximately 87% occurring only once. The sequenced sample was peripheral blood. These receptors were collected from a woman between 50 and 59 years old with acute or convalescent COVID-19. Each CDR3 is given with its conserved first and last residue. The D gene is left open where the match is weak. A row's size may be missing; if present it is once, few, many or a size class.

>TRBV28|-|16|-|TRBJ2-7
TGTGCCAGCAGTGCACCGGGACAAACCGCCTCCTACGAGCAGTACTTC
CASSAPGQTASYEQYF
>TRBV19|-|14|TRBD2|TRBJ2-3
TGTGCCAGTAGTACCGGGAGGGAGACAGATACGCAGTATTTT
CASSTGRETDTQYF
>TRBV5-1|once|14|-|TRBJ2-7
TGCGCCAGCAGCTTGGTCGCAGGCTCCTACGAGCAGTACTTC
CASSLVAGSYEQYF
>TRBV27|-|14|-|TRBJ1-1
TGTGCCAGCAGTTTATGGGGGGGGGACACTGAAGCTTTCTTT
CASSLWGGDTEAFF
>TRBV11-3|few|15|TRBD2|TRBJ2-1
TGTGCCAGCAGCTCTTCCGGGACTACCGACAATGAGCAGTTCTTC
CASSSSGTTDNEQFF
>TRBV28|-|16|-|TRBJ1-1
TGTGCCAGCAGTTTGTTGGGAGCCGGGGAGAGGACTGAAGCTTTCTTT
CASSLLGAGERTEAFF
>TRBV7-3|-|14|TRBD1|TRBJ2-1
TGTGCCAGCAGCTCGACAGGGGGCTACAATGAGCAGTTCTTC
CASSSTGGYNEQFF
>TRBV28|-|13|TRBD2|TRBJ2-1
TGTGCCAGCCGGACTAGCTCCTACAATGAGCAGTTCTTC
CASRTSSYNEQFF
>TRBV28|-|15|TRBD2|TRBJ2-3
TGTGCCAGCAGTTTCAGCGGGAGGGCCGTAGATACGCAGTATTTT
CASSFSGRAVDTQYF
>TRBV9|-|14|-|TRBJ1-4
TGTGCCAGCAGCGTAACAGGGTTTGGTGAAAAACTGTTTTTT
CASSVTGFGEKLFF
>TRBV5-1|-|14|-|TRBJ2-5
TGCGCCAGCAGCTTGCTAGGGGTCGACGAGACCCAGTACTTC
CASSLLGVDETQYF
>TRBV11-2|-|12|-|TRBJ1-2
TGTGCCAGCAGCTGGGGGGGAGATGGCTACACCTTC
CASSWGGDGYTF
>TRBV5-8|-|14|-|TRBJ2-7
TGTGCCAGCAGTCGCGGGGACCCAACCTACGAGCAGTACTTC
CASSRGDPTYEQYF
>TRBV28|-|13|-|TRBJ2-2
TGTGCCAGCAGTTTTGAGGCCGCCGGGGAGCTGTTTTTT
CASSFEAAGELFF
>TRBV10-1|-|16|TRBD1|TRBJ2-7
TGCGCCAGCAGAGTTCGAGGACAGGGGAACTCCTACGAGCAGTACTTC
CASRVRGQGNSYEQYF
>TRBV24-1|few|18|-|TRBJ1-5
TGTGCCACCAGTGATTTTCCAGGGCAGGGGCTTAGCAATCAGCCCCAGCATTTT
CATSDFPGQGLSNQPQHF
>TRBV19|once|16|TRBD2|TRBJ2-6
TGTGCCAGTAGTATAGACGGGGGGACTGGGGCCAACGTCCTGACTTTC
CASSIDGGTGANVLTF
>TRBV2|-|12|TRBD1|TRBJ1-2
TGTGCCAGCAGCGCAGGGGGTTGGGGCTACACCTTC
CASSAGGWGYTF
>TRBV6-6|-|14|TRBD2|TRBJ2-7
TGTGCCAGCAGTCAAGCGGGGGGGGGCTACGAGCAGTACTTC
CASSQAGGGYEQYF
>TRBV6-2/TRBV6-3|-|15|-|TRBJ1-5
TGTGCCAGCAGTTATCCTCCTCCGGGGGGTCAGCCCCAGCATTTT
CASSYPPPGGQPQHF
>TRBV11-2|-|13|-|TRBJ2-3
TGTGCCAGCAGCCCCCCGAGGACAGATACGCAGTATTTT
CASSPPRTDTQYF
>TRBV6-5|-|13|-|TRBJ1-1
TGTGCCAGCAGTTACGGGGGGTCGACTGAAGCTTTCTTT
CASSYGGSTEAFF
>TRBV4-1|-|15|-|TRBJ1-3
TGCGCCAGCAGCGAAACTCCGGGGTTGGGAAACACCATATATTTT
CASSETPGLGNTIYF
>TRBV5-1|-|16|TRBD1|TRBJ2-2
TGCGCCAGCAGCCCGGGGACAGGGGGGAACTCCGGGGAGCTGTTTTTT
CASSPGTGGNSGELFF
>TRBV7-2|-|16|TRBD1|TRBJ1-2
TGTGCCAGCAGCGAGACAAGGACAGGGGGCAACTATGGCTACACCTTC
CASSETRTGGNYGYTF
>TRBV2|-|14|-|TRBJ2-7
TGTGCCAGCAGGTCGGACTTAGCCAGCCACGAGCAGTACTTC
CASRSDLASHEQYF
>TRBV3-1/TRBV3-2|once|14|-|TRBJ1-1
TGTGCCAGCAGCATCTTACAGGAGAACACTGAAGCTTTCTTT
CASSILQENTEAFF
>TRBV14|-|15|-|TRBJ1-2
TGTGCCAGCAGCCAAGAGGCGGGGGGCAACTATGGCTACACCTTC
CASSQEAGGNYGYTF
>TRBV7-2|-|14|-|TRBJ2-5
TGTGCCAGCACCACCAACAGGGGAGGAGAGACCCAGTACTTC
CASTTNRGGETQYF
>TRBV7-9|few|14|TRBD1|TRBJ1-5
TGTGCCAGCAGCTGGACAGGGGCCGGGATGCCCCAGCATTTT
CASSWTGAGMPQHF
>TRBV6-1|-|11|-|TRBJ2-7
TGTGCCAGCAGTGAGCTCGGTGAGCAGTACTTC
CASSELGEQYF
>TRBV2|once|15|-|TRBJ2-3
TGTGCCAGCAGTGAAGGCTACGGGATCACAGATACGCAGTATTTT
CASSEGYGITDTQYF
>TRBV9|-|18|TRBD2|TRBJ2-5
TGTGCCAGCAGCCCCGGGACTAGCGGGAGGGCCAACCAAGAGACCCAGTACTTC
CASSPGTSGRANQETQYF
>TRBV12-5|-|14|-|TRBJ2-2
TGTGCTAGTGGGGGGGACACAAACACCGGGGAGCTGTTTTTT
CASGGDTNTGELFF
>TRBV6-5|-|14|-|TRBJ1-5
TGTGCCAGCAGTTACTCGGGGGGAAATCAGCCCCAGCATTTT
CASSYSGGNQPQHF
>TRBV19|-|11|-|TRBJ2-3
TGTGCCAGTGGAGTCACAGATACGCAGTATTTT
CASGVTDTQYF
>TRBV27|once|13|TRBD2|TRBJ2-7
TGTGCCAGCAGTGACGGACTAGCCAGGGAGCAGTACTTC
CASSDGLAREQYF
>TRBV7-3|-|16|TRBD1|TRBJ2-1
TGTGCCAGCAGCTTAGTCGGGACAGGAAGAACGGATGAGCAGTTCTTC
CASSLVGTGRTDEQFF
>TRBV6-5|-|14|-|TRBJ1-1
TGTGCCAGCAGAGTAGACCGGGAGAACACTGAAGCTTTCTTT
CASRVDRENTEAFF
>TRBV11-3|once|16|-|TRBJ2-1
TGTGCCAGCAGCTTAGAAGAAGGTGAGGGGGTCAATGAGCAGTTCTTC
CASSLEEGEGVNEQFF
>TRBV27|-|15|TRBD2|TRBJ2-7
TGTGCCAGCAGTTTACTGGTAGCGGGACCCCTCGAGCAGTACTTC
CASSLLVAGPLEQYF
>TRBV10-3|-|16|TRBD1|TRBJ1-6
TGTGCCATCAGTGAGCAGGGGGCAGTTGGTAATTCACCCCTCCACTTT
CAISEQGAVGNSPLHF
>TRBV6-6|-|15|-|TRBJ1-6
TGTGCCAGCAATCCACCCCAGGGATCGAATTCACCCCTCCACTTT
CASNPPQGSNSPLHF
>TRBV9|once|12|TRBD1|TRBJ2-7
TGTGCCAGCAGCGTCGACAGGGACGAGCAGTACTTC
CASSVDRDEQYF
>TRBV6-6|few|14|TRBD1|TRBJ1-4
TGTGCCAGCAGTTACACAGGGGGCTTTGAAAAACTGTTTTTT
CASSYTGGFEKLFF
>TRBV30|-|13|-|TRBJ1-5
TGTGCCTGGAGTCCCGGGTCCGGTCAGCCCCAGCATTTT
CAWSPGSGQPQHF
>TRBV5-5|-|14|-|TRBJ1-1
TGTGCCAGCAGCTTTAGTTCTGCGAACACTGAAGCTTTCTTT
CASSFSSANTEAFF
>TRBV28|-|14|-|TRBJ2-7
TGTGCCAGCAGTGCACAGGGAAATTCCCACGAGCAGTACTTC
CASSAQGNSHEQYF
>TRBV7-9|-|14|-|TRBJ2-5
TGTGCCAGCAGCTTCATGGGGGCCACCCGGTCCCAGTACTTC
CASSFMGATRSQYF
>TRBV21-1|-|15|-|TRBJ2-7
TGTGCCAGCAGCAAACAGGACAGGCCATACTACGAGCAGTACTTC
CASSKQDRPYYEQYF
>TRBV18|-|17|-|TRBJ1-5
TGTGCCAGCTCACCACGGACACTTGGGGTAGGAGATCAGCCCCAGCATTTT
CASSPRTLGVGDQPQHF
>TRBV7-6|-|16|TRBD2|TRBJ2-2
TGTGCCAGCAGCTTAGGCCTAGCGGGGCGTTCCGGGGAGCTGTTTTTT
CASSLGLAGRSGELFF
>TRBV5-1|-|15|TRBD2|TRBJ2-5
TGCGCCAGCAGCATATCCGGGACTAGACAAGAGACCCAGTACTTC
CASSISGTRQETQYF
>TRBV29-1|-|15|-|TRBJ2-1
TGCAGCGTGAAAGGGGGGGGGAGCTCCTACAATGAGCAGTTCTTC
CSVKGGGSSYNEQFF
>TRBV18|once|14|-|TRBJ2-7
TGTGCCAGCTCCGGTCGGGGGGCCGCCTACGAGCAGTACTTC
CASSGRGAAYEQYF
>TRBV4-2|-|20|TRBD1|TRBJ1-5
TGTGCCAGCAGCCAAGGTGCCGGGACAGGGAGTATTGTACGCAATCAGCCCCAGCATTTT
CASSQGAGTGSIVRNQPQHF
>TRBV5-1|-|15|TRBD1|TRBJ2-7
TGCGCCAGCAGCCTCTGGACAGGTCCGCCCTACGAGCAGTACTTC
CASSLWTGPPYEQYF
>TRBV28|-|14|-|TRBJ1-4
TGTGCCAGCAGTTCTCCCTCAACTAATGAAAAACTGTTTTTT
CASSSPSTNEKLFF
>TRBV6-5|-|16|-|TRBJ2-1
TGTGCCAGCAGTTACTCTTACGGGAGAGTATACAATGAGCAGTTCTTC
CASSYSYGRVYNEQFF
>TRBV15|-|12|-|TRBJ1-5
TGTGCCACCAGCAGAGACGATCAGCCCCAGCATTTT
CATSRDDQPQHF